A selection of T cell receptor beta chains follows, all from one sample in a study of shared clonotypes between healthy human individuals. TCRdb's table, derived via immunoSEQ multiplex PCR, lists solely in-frame clones and lacks some. The sample yields a few hundred thousand clones, around three quarters seen once. Sequencing was carried out using PBMCs. The source is a woman aged 40 to 49 in good health. Some clones in this sample may be carry-over from other donors' samples. CDR3s include the opening cysteine and the closing phenylalanine or tryptophan.

CAWALAVPGELFF TRBJ2-2 TRBV30 13
CASSQTARADGYTF TRBJ1-2 TRBV11-2 14
CASSLMINEQFF TRBJ2-1 TRBV28 12
CASAGTAGANVLTF TRBJ2-6 TRBV6-4 14
CASSQGTGGAGGYTF TRBJ1-2 TRBV4-2 15
CASRPRGVGDNEQFF TRBJ2-1 TRBV5-1 15
CASSILRSSGNTIYF TRBJ1-3 TRBV19 15
CASSPKRGNGKETQYF TRBJ2-5 TRBV27 16
CAWEGREETQYF TRBJ2-5 TRBV30 12
CATNRDRVSDTQYF TRBJ2-3 TRBV15 14
CASSSGQAGLYEQYF TRBJ2-7 TRBV5-1 15
CASSVRPENTEAFF TRBJ1-1 TRBV9 14
CASSQASGELEQYF TRBJ2-7 TRBV4-2 14
CASRRPGLGGGFF TRBJ2-1 TRBV6-6 13
CASSTGTSGTQETQYF TRBJ2-5 TRBV5-4 16
CAISDPGTAGPNGYTF TRBJ1-2 TRBV10-3 16
CASSGQGAGWSNQPQHF TRBJ1-5 TRBV2 17
CASSIRFGMPQHF TRBJ1-5 TRBV19 13